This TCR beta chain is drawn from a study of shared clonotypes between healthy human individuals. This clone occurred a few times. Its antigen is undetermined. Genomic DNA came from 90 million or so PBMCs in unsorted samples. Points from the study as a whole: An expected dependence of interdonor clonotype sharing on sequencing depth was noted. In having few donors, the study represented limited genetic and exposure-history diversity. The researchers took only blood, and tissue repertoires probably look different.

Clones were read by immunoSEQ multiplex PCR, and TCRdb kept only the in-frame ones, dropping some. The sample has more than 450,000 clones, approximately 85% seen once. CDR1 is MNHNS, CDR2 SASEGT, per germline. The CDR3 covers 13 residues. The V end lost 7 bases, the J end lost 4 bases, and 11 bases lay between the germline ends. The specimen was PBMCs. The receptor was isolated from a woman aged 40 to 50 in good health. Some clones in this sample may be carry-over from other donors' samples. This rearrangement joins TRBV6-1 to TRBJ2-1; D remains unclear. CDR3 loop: CASTKARYNEQFF. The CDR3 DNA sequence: TGTGCCAGCACTAAAGCCAGATACAATGAGCAGTTCTTC.